This T cell receptor (beta chain) is drawn from a study of T cell responses to AZD1222 COVID-19 vaccine. Study observations and caveats: The study reported that nearly half of spike-specific TCRs target unmutated variant regions. Vaccination with two AZD1222 doses was followed by a rise in Spike-specific TCR breadth and depth. Repertoire sampling happened only post peak T cell response. Clonal diversity may have been underestimated, and the donors were mostly white British, with more females than males.

Note on this clone: As yet, its antigen is unknown.

V gave up 2 bases and J gave up 3 bases, with 14 bases separating them. The CDR3 spans 14 residues. Germline-derived CDR1 and CDR2 are SQVTM and ANQGSEA. Libraries were prepared by immunoSEQ multiplex PCR; TCRdb keeps only in-frame clonotypes and omits some of them. The repertoire holds some 120,000 clones, with about 90% as singletons. Specimen: peripheral blood, collected on day 0 of AZD1222 vaccination. The chain has TRBV29-1 and TRBJ2-7; no clear D. This TCR was recovered from an adult in good health. The CDR3 protein is CSVETGQLNYEQYF. CDR3 bases: TGCAGCGTTGAAACGGGCCAGCTTAACTACGAGCAGTACTTC.